Listed here is a single TCR beta chain. Its cognate antigen has yet to be identified. No much larger clonotype is one base removed from it; base qualities were not supplied. The data were taken from a study of CD8+ T cells in alopecia areata listed by TCRdb under 2018. For the wider study: The treated patients, all with moderate-to-severe alopecia areata, were enrolled in an open-label pilot trial of oral tofacitinib given at 5 to 10 mg twice daily. Tofacitinib was administered for 6 to 18 months, and 6 months of follow-up off drug were then conducted to assess delayed response and recurrence. Disease severity in treated patients was measured with the SALT score, which quantifies the percentage of affected scalp surface area. The study used high-throughput TCRbeta sequencing to examine T cell clonal expansion in alopecia areata, in both the C3H/HeJ mouse model and human patients. In humans, TCRbeta sequencing was performed on scalp tissue and on sorted CD4+ and CD8+ peripheral blood T cells from healthy controls and from patients with patchy or totalis/universalis alopecia areata. Biopsies were taken from tofacitinib-treated patients at baseline and again at 4 and 24 weeks into treatment, and several of those patients also had a later scalp biopsy. Scalp clonality was compared across normal scalp (n=4), patchy alopecia areata scalp (n=8), and alopecia totalis/universalis scalp (n=8). The RNA source kit depended on sample type: the PAXgene miRNA kit for fixed scalp, the miRNeasy kit for PBMCs, and the RNeasy kit for mouse skin. Amplification of TCRbeta CDR3 regions was done by immunoSEQ multiplex PCR using 35 Vbeta forward primers and 13 Jbeta reverse primers.

The time point label on this specimen signifies: less than five weeks on oral tofacitinib. Reading the label with the study, this specimen's treatment or condition is: oral pan-JAK inhibitor, 5-10 mg twice daily. Peripheral blood and lesional scalp punch biopsies were obtained from patients with alopecia areata. PBMCs were isolated by density centrifugation and stained for CD3, CD4 and CD8, after which CD4+ and CD8+ T cells were sorted on a FACSAria. Ends trimmed: V by 3 bases, J by 5 bases; bases unmatched to a gene: 4. The CDR3, from cysteine to phenylalanine, totals 13 residues. Of all the DNA, just the CDR3 is kept, 39 bases in frame from base 1. The germline V gene encodes CDR1 GTSNPN and CDR2 SVGIG (reference sequence). Library preparation was by the immunoSEQ multiplex PCR assay. RNA was extracted from all samples and reverse transcribed into cDNA, which served as template for TCR sequencing. First-strand cDNA was synthesized using SuperScript III with a 2:1 mix of oligo-dT and random hexamers. A synthetic immune receptor repertoire was used to gauge amplification bias, and whatever bias remained was removed computationally. In the original analysis: Raw reads were preprocessed to remove errors, and CDR3 was defined according to IMGT conventions as the region from the conserved cysteine to phenylalanine. Clonality was computed as 1 minus the Shannon entropy, with the entropy normalized by log2 of the number of productive unique TCRs. Whether scalp clones were CD4 or CD8 was inferred by matching scalp TCRbeta sequences against CD4 and CD8 repertoires sorted from blood. TCRdb took this table from immuneACCESS and kept in-frame rearrangements with V and J called. Such tables lack part of the clones; where checked against another copy, unresolved V genes explain under half of the gap, and the rest is unexplained. That table is the source of V, J and clone size, and D and trimming were worked out from the DNA. This sample holds around 190,000 clones; over 60% were observed only once. Roughly 4.2% of the sample is taken by the ten largest.

Summary of the overall study and its limitations: During tofacitinib treatment, many expanded lesional clones stuck around in both scalp and blood, and this persistence may partly explain why relapse happens after treatment is stopped. Because the treated cohort was small and had just a single nonresponder, larger studies are needed to establish links between baseline CD8+ expansion and response. Scalp TCR repertoire analysis is complicated because resident alphabeta T cells in normal human skin are also sequenced, whereas mouse skin is dominated by gammadelta T cells. TCR sequences shared between patients were less clear than in mice, possibly partly because of HLA diversity in the patient population. Scalp clonality and the number of expanded CD8+ clones among the top 100 scalp clones were significantly decreased by tofacitinib. Lesional scalp, especially in alopecia totalis/universalis, showed higher clonality and more expanded CD8+ clones than normal scalp, suggesting antigenic drive.

The source was CD4+ T cells sorted from blood, collected at week 4, from a patient treated with tofacitinib. The TCR comes from a human donor with alopecia areata. The V and J genes are TRBV30 and TRBJ1-5, and 7 junctional nucleotides match TRBD1. The bases are TGTGCCTGGAGCCTCGACAGGGATCAGCCCCAGCATTTT. It translates as CAWSLDRDQPQHF.